This TCR beta chain was sequenced in a study of T cells after yellow fever vaccination. Making TCR cDNA involved 5'RACE template switching, which added UMIs and a universal primer site. TCRdb re-called the 5' RACE reads through MiXCR, storing one row per CDR3 protein. The table lists over 200,000 distinct CDR3 sequences, roughly 6.2% of them singletons. Comments on this clonotype: The target antigen is unknown.

General study findings and limits: A large majority of primary-vaccination clones showed up again after the booster (approximately 95% CD4, around 90% CD8). Abundant clonotypes (contaminants from the bulk population) could be present in FACS-sorted repertoires.

This material consisted of CD4+ T cells sorted from PBMCs, taken on the day of the yellow fever booster vaccination. This clonotype originated in a man aged 25 to 40 who received the YFV17D yellow fever vaccine.

The CDR3 DNA sequence: TGTGCTAGTGGCTCGAGACCCGGACTAGCGGGAGGGCCCCGACTAAACTACGAGCAGTACTTC. Residues: CASGSRPGLAGGPRLNYEQYF. The chain joins TRBV12-5 to TRBJ2-7; TRBD2 agrees at 15 bases. This CDR3 contains 21 residues. The V gene's germline CDR1 is LGHNT and CDR2 FRNRAP. V shed 6 bases and J 3 bases; nucleotides not matched to a gene: 21.